This T cell receptor (beta chain) was observed in a study of cytomegalovirus exposure and HLA in healthy donors. PCR was performed using 60 Vbeta and 13 Jbeta primers. Sequencing was performed with immunoSEQ multiplex PCR; in TCRdb, only in-frame clones are kept and a portion is missing. Of under 200,000 clones listed, about 82% are singletons. V was clipped by 6 bases and J by 0 bases, with 13 bases between them. The germline CDR1 and CDR2 sequences are MNHNS and SASEGT. The CDR3 has 15 amino acids. This clone was seen once. The chain joins TRBV6-1 to TRBJ2-3; D might be TRBD1 (5 bases). The sample consisted of PBMCs. The sequence was obtained from a woman aged 45-65 years in good health and CMV-seropositive. The DNA of the CDR3 is TGTGCCAGCAGCGTACAGGCTTTCAGCACAGATACGCAGTATTTT. Protein product: CASSVQAFSTDTQYF.